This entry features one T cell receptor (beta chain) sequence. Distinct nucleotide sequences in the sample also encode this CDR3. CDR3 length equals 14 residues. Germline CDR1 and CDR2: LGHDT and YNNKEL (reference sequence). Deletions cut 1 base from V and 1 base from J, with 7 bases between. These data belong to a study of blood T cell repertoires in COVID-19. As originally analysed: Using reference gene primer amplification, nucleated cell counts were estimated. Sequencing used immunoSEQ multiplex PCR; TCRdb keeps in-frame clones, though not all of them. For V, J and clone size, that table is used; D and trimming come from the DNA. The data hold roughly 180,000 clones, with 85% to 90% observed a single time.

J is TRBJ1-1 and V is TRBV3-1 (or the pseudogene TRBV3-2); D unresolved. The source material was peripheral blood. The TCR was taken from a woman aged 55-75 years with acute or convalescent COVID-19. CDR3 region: CASSQVPGNTEAFF. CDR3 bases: TGTGCCAGCAGCCAAGTGCCGGGGAACACTGAAGCTTTCTTT.